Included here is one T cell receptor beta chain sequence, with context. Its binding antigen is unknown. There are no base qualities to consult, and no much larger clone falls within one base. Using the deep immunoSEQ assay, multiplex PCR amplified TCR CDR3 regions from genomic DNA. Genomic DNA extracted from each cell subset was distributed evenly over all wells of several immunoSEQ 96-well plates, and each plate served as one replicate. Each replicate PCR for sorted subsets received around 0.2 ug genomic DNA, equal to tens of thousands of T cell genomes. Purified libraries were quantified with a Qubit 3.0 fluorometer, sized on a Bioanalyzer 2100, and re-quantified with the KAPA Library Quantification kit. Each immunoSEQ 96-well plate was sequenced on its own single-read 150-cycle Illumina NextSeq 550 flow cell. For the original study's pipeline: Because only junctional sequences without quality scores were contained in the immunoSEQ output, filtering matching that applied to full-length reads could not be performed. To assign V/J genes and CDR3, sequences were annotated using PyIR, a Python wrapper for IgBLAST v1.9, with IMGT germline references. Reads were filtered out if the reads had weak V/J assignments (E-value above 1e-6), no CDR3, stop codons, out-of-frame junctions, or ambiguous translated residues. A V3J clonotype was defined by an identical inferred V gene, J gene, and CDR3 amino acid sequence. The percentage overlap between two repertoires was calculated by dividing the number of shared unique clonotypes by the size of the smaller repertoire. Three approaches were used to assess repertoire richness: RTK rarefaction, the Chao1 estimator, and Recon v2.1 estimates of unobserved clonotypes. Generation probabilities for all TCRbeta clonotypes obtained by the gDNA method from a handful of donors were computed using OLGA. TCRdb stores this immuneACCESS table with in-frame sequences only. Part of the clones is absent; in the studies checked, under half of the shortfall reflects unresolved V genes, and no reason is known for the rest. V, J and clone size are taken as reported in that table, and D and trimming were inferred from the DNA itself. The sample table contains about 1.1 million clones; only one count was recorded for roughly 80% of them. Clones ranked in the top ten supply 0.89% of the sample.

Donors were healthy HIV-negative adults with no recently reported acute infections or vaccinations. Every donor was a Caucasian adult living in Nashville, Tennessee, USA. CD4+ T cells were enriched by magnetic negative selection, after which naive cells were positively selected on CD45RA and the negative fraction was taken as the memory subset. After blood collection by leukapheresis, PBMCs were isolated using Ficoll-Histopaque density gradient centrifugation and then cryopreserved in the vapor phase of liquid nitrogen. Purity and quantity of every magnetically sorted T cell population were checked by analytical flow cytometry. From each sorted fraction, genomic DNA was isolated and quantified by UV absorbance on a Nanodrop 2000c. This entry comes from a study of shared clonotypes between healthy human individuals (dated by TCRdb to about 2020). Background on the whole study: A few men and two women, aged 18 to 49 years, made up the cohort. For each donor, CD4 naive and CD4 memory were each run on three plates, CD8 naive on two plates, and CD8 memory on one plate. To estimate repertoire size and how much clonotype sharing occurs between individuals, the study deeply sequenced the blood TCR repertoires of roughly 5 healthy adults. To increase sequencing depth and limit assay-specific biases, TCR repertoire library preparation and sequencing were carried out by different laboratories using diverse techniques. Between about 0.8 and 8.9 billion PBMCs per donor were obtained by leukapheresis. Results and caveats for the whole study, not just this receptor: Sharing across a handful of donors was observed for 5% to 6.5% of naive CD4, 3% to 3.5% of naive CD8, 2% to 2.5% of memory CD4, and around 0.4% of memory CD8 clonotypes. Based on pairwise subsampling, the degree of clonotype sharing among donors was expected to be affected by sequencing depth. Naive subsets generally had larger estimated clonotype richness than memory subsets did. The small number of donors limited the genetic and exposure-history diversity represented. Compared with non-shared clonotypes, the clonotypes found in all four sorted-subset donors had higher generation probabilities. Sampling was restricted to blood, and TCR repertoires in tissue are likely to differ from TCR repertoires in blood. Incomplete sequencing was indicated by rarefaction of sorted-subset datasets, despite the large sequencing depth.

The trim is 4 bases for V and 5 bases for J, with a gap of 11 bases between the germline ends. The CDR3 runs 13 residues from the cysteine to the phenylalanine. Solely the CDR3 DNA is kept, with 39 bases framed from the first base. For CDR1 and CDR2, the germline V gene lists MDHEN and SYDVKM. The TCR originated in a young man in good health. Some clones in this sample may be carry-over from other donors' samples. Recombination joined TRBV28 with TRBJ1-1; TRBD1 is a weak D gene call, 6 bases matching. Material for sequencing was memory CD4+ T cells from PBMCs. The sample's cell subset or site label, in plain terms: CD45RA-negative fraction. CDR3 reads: CASSSRTGTEAFF. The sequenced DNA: TGTGCCAGCAGTTCAAGAACAGGGACTGAAGCTTTCTTT.